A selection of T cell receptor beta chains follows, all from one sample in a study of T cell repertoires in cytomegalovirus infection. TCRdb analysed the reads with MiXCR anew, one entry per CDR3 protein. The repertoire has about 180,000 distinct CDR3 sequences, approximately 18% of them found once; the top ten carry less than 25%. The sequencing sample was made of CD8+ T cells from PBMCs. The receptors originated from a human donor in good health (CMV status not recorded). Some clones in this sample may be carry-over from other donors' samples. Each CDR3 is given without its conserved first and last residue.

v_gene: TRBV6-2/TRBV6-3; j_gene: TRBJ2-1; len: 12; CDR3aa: ASSRDSGYNEQF
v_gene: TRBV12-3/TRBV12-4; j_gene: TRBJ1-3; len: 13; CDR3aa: ASSAGTFSGNTIY
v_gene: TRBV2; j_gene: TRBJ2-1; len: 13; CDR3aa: ASSEALDRGDEQF
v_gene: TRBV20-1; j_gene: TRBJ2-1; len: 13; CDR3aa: SARSGLARDNEQF
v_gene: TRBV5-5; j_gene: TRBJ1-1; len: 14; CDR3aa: ASSLDADRMNTEAF
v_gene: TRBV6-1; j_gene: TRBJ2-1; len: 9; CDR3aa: ASILYNEQF
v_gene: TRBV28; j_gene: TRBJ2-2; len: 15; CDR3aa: ASSFSQGAKDTGELF
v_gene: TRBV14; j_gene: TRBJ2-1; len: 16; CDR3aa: ASSRQGWASASYNEQF
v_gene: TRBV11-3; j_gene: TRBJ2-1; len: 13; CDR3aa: ASSFSPETYNEQF
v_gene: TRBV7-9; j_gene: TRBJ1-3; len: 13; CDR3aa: ASRNTEDSGNTIY
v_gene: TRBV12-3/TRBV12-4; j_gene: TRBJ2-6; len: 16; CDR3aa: ASSAPGRELTGANVLT
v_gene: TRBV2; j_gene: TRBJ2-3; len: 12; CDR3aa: ASSEGGGTDTQY
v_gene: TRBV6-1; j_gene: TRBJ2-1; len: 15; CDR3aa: ASSEAFAGVSYNEQF
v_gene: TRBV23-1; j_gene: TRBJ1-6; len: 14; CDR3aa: ASSRGRGHHNSPLH
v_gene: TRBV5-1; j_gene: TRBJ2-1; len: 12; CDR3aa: ARKDRAEYNEQF
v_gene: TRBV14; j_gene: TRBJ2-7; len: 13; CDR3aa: ASRPGPGFSYEQY
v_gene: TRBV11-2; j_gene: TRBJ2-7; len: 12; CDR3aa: ASSAGSSPYEQY
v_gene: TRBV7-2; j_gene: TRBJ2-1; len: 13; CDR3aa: ASSSSGGAYNEQF
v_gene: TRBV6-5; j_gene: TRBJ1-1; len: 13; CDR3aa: ASSYTARGHTEAF
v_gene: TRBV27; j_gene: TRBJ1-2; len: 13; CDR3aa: ASSPAGHPNFGYT
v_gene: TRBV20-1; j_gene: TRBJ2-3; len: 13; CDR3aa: SARDGTSATDTQY
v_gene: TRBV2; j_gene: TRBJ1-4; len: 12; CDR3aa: ASTNGNPKEKLF
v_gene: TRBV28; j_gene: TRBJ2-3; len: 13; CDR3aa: ASISGQAGTDTQY
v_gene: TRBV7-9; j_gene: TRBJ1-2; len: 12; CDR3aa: ASSQQGIPYGYT
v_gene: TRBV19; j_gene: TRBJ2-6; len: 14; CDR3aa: ASRDESGSGANVLT
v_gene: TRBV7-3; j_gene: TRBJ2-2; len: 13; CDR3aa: ASSARDPYTGELF
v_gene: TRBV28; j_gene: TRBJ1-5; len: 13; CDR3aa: ASSPRRRGNQPQH
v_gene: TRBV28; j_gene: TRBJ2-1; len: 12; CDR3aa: ASSLRLTYNEQF
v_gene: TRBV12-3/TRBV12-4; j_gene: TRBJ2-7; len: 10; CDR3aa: ASSLEVLEQY
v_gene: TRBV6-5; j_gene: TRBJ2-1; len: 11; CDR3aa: ASRYTGGNEQF
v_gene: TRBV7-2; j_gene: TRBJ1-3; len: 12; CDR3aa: ASSIMVGGNTIY
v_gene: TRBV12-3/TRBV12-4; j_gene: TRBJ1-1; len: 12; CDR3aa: ASTLAGINTEAF
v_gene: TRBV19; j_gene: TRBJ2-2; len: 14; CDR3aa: ASSNFRGSNTGELF
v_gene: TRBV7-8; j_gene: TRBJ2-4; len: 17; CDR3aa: ASSLVTSGGARTKNIQY
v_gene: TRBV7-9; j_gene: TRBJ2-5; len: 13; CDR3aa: ASSYRDRGTETQY
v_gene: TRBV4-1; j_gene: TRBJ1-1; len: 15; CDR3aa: ASSQVTSDRANTEAF
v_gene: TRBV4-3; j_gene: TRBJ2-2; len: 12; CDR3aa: ASSLAQVAGELF
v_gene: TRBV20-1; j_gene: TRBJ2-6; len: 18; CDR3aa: SAAIERRGVLVDGANVLT
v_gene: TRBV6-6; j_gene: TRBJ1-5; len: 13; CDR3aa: ASSFPGHGIQPQH
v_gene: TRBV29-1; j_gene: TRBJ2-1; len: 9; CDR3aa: SGPWDGEQF
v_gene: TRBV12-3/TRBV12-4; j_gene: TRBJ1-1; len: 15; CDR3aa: ASSPTAGQGVNTEAF
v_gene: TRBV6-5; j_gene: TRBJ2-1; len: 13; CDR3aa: ASSLQRFSYNEQF